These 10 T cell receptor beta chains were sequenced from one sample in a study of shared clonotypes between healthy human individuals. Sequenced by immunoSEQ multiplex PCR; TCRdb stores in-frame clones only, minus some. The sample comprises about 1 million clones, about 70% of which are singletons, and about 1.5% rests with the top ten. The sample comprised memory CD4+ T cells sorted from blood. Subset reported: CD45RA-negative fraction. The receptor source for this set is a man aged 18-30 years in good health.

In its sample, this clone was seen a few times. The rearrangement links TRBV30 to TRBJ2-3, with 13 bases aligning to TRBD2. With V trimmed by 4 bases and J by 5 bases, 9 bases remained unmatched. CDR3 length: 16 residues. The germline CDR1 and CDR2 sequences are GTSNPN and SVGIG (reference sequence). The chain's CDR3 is CAWKLVGTSGVDTQYF. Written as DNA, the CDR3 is TGTGCCTGGAAACTGGTGGGGACTAGCGGGGTAGATACGCAGTATTTT.

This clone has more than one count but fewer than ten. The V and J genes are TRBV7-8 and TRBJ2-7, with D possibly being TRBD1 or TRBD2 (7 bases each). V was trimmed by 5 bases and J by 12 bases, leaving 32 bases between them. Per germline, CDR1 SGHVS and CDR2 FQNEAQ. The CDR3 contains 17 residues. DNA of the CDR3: TGTGCCAGCAGCCCCCGCCTCTCAGGGGGGGCGTCGGCCGCGCGGTACTTC. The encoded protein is CASSPRLSGGASAARYF.

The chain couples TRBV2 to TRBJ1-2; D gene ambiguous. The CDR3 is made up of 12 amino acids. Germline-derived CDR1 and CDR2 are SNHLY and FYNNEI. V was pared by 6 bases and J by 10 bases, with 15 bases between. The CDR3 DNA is TGTGCCAGCAGGGTCGTTATTGCGGACTACACCTTC. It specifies CASRVVIADYTF. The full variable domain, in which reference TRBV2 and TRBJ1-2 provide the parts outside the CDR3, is EPEVTQTPSHQVTQMGQEVILRCVPISNHLYFYWYRQILGQKVEFLVSFYNNEISEKSEIFDDQFSVERPDGSNFTLKIRSTKLEDSAMYFCASRVVIADYTFGSGTRLTVV.

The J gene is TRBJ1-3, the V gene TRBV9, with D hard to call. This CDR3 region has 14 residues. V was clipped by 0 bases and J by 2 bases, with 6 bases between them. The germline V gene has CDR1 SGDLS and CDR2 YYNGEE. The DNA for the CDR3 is TGTGCCAGCAGCGTAGGGGTCGCTGGAAACACCATATATTTT. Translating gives CASSVGVAGNTIYF.

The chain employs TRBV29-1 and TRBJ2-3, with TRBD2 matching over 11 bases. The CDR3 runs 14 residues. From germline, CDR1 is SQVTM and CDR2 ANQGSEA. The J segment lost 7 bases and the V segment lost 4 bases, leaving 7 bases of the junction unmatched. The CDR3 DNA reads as TGCAGCGTTGTCGCTAGCGGGGGGTTAAATACGCAGTATTTT. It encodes CSVVASGGLNTQYF.

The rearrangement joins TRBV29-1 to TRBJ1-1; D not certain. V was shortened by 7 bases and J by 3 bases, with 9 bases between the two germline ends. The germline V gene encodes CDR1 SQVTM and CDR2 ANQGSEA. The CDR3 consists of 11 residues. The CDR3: CSADVHTEAFF. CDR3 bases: TGCAGCGCCGACGTGCACACTGAAGCTTTCTTT. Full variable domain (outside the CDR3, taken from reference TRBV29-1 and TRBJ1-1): SAVISQKPSRDICQRGTSLTIQCQVDSQVTMMFWYRQQPGQSLTLIATANQGSEATYESGFVIDKFPISRPNLTFSTLTVSNMSPEDSSIYLCSADVHTEAFFGQGTRLTVV.

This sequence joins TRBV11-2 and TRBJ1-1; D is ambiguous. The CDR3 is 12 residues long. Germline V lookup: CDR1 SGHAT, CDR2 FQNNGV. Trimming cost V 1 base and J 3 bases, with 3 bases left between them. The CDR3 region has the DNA TGTGCCAGCAGCTTAGTTTACACTGAAGCTTTCTTT. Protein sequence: CASSLVYTEAFF.

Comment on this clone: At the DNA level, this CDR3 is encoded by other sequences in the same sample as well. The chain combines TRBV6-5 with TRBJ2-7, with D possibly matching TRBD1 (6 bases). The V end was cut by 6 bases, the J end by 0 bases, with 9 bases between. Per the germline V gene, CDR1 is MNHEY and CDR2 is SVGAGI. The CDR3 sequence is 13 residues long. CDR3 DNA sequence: TGTGCCAGCAGCCGGGACAACTCCTACGAGCAGTACTTC. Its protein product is CASSRDNSYEQYF.

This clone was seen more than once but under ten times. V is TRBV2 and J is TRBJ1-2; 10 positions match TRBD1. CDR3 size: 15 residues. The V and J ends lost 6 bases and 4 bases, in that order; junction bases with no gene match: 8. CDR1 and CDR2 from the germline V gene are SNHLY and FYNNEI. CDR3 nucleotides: TGTGCCAGCAGACCTCCGGGACAGGGGAGCTATGGCTACACCTTC. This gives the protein CASRPPGQGSYGYTF. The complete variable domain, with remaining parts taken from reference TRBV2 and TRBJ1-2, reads EPEVTQTPSHQVTQMGQEVILRCVPISNHLYFYWYRQILGQKVEFLVSFYNNEISEKSEIFDDQFSVERPDGSNFTLKIRSTKLEDSAMYFCASRPPGQGSYGYTFGSGTRLTVV.

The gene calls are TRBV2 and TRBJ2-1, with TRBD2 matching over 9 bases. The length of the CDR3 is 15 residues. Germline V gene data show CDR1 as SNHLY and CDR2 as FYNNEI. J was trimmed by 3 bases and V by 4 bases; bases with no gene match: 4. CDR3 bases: TGTGCCAGCAGTGTCGGTAGCGGGGGCTACAATGAGCAGTTCTTC. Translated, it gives CASSVGSGGYNEQFF. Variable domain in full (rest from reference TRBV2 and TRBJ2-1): EPEVTQTPSHQVTQMGQEVILRCVPISNHLYFYWYRQILGQKVEFLVSFYNNEISEKSEIFDDQFSVERPDGSNFTLKIRSTKLEDSAMYFCASSVGSGGYNEQFFGPGTRLTVL.